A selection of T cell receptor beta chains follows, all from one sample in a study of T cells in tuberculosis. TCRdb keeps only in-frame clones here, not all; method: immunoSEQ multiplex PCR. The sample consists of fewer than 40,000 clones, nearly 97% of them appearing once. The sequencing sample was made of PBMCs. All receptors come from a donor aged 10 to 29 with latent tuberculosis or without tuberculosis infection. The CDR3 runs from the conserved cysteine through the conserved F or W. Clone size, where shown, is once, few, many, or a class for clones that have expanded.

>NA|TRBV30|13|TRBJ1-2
CAWSRDYMGHPYF
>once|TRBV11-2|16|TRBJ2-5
CASSLHGLRGQETQYF
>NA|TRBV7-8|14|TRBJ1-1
CASSSQTGGTEAFF
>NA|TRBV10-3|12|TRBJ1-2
CAISGRSSGYTF
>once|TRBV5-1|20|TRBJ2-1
CASSFLWLAASSSSYNEQFF
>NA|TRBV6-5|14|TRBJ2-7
CASSYQGLAYEQYF
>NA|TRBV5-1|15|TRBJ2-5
CASSDTSGGQETQYF
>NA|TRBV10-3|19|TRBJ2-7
CAIDRSGTGGATSRYEQYF
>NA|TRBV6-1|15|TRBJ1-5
CASSARDRPNQPQHF
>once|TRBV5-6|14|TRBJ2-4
CASSSISGGTNQYF
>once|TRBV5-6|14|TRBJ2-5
CASSHQAGGETQYF
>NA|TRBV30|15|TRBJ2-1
CAWRSLAGPRGEQFF
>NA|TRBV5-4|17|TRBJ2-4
CASSLGTSGVAKNIQYF
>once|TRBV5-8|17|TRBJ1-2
CASSFATGFGSSVGYTF
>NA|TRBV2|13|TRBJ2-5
CASSVEPGETQYF
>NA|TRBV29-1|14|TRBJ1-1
CSVDVQGAYTEAFF